A single sample is the source of the 24 T cell receptor beta chains below, sequenced in a study of shared clonotypes between healthy human individuals. Some clones are missing from TCRdb's copy, which holds only in-frame ones; the method was immunoSEQ multiplex PCR. The sample shows roughly 2.2 million clones, approximately 95% of them seen only once. The sequenced sample was naive CD4+ T cells from PBMCs. Subset given: CD45RA+ positively selected. The receptors come from a young man in good health. Some clones in this sample may be carry-over from other donors' samples.

This rearrangement joins TRBV7-2 to TRBJ1-4; D is undetermined. V was pared by 1 base and J by 8 bases, with 11 bases between. Per the germline V gene, CDR1 is SGHTA and CDR2 is FQGNSA. The CDR3 is 14 residues long. The CDR3 DNA is TGTGCCAGCAGCTTAGGGGGAAGGAAAGAAAAACTGTTTTTT. Encoded protein: CASSLGGRKEKLFF.

V usage is TRBV7-2 and J usage is TRBJ1-1, with 9 nucleotides matching TRBD1. Germline CDR1 and CDR2: SGHTA and FQGNSA. With 1 base clipped from V and 5 bases from J, the junction kept 14 bases outside the gene matches. The CDR3 runs 18 residues. The CDR3 reads CASSLVPLTDRGGTEAFF. The CDR3 nucleotides read TGTGCCAGCAGCTTAGTACCATTAACCGACAGGGGGGGGACTGAAGCTTTCTTT.

The V and J genes are TRBV6-5 and TRBJ2-7; 11 nucleotides match TRBD2. The V and J ends lost 4 bases and 4 bases, in that order; junction bases with no gene match: 6. CDR3 length: 15 residues. Germline values: CDR1 MNHEY, CDR2 SVGAGI. The CDR3 nucleotides are TGTGCCAGCAGTTCAACTAGCGGGAGTACGTACGAGCAGTACTTC. It is translated as CASSSTSGSTYEQYF.

V and J are TRBV15 and TRBJ2-7; 12 nucleotides align to TRBD1. Germline V gene lookup returns CDR1 LNHNV and CDR2 YYDKDF (reference sequence). CDR3 length: 16 residues. J was trimmed by 7 bases and V by 3 bases; bases with no gene match: 10. The CDR3 spells CATSRTAGTGGFEQYF. DNA for the CDR3: TGTGCCACCAGCAGGACAGCCGGGACAGGGGGCTTTGAGCAGTACTTC.

Concerning this clone: Within the sample, other DNA sequences also encode this same CDR3. The chain carries TRBV18 and TRBJ1-2; 8 bases agree with TRBD1. J lost 4 bases, V lost 3 bases, and 4 bases had no gene match. The length of the CDR3 is 14 residues. Germline V lookup: CDR1 KGHSH, CDR2 LQKENI. CDR3 residues: CASSPGQGVYGYTF. As DNA, the CDR3 is TGTGCCAGCTCACCTGGACAGGGAGTCTATGGCTACACCTTC.

The chain has TRBV19 and TRBJ1-2, with 8 bases lining up with TRBD1. V was pared by 4 bases and J by 2 bases, with 0 bases of the junction left unmatched. This CDR3 has 13 residues. Germline-derived CDR1 and CDR2 are LNHDA and SQIVND (reference sequence). The CDR3 sequence is CASSNRGNYGYTF. The CDR3 region has the DNA TGTGCCAGTAGTAACAGGGGGAACTATGGCTACACCTTC. Complete variable domain (other parts from reference TRBV19 and TRBJ1-2): DGGITQSPKYLFRKEGQNVTLSCEQNLNHDAMYWYRQDPGQGLRLIYYSQIVNDFQKGDIAEGYSVSREKKESFPLTVTSAQKNPTAFYLCASSNRGNYGYTFGSGTRLTVV.

The chain combines TRBV28 with TRBJ1-5; D possibly corresponds to TRBD1 (6 bases). The CDR3 runs to 12 residues. In germline, CDR1 is MDHEN, CDR2 SYDVKM. V was trimmed by 7 bases and J by 7 bases, leaving 11 bases between them. In nucleotides, the CDR3 is TGTGCCAGCAAACAGGGAGTACAGCCCCAGCATTTT. Protein: CASKQGVQPQHF.

The chain joins TRBV10-3 to TRBJ1-1, with a tentative D call TRBD1 (5 bases). This CDR3 region has 12 residues. Germline values: CDR1 ENHRY, CDR2 SYGVKD. V was clipped by 11 bases and J by 5 bases, with 15 bases between them. CDR3 sequence: CASRGGRTEAFF. CDR3 bases: TGTGCCTCCCGGGGGGGACGGACTGAAGCTTTCTTT.

About this clone: The same CDR3 is also encoded by other DNA sequences in this sample. The chain links TRBV10-3 to TRBJ1-4; D not certain. This CDR3 has 12 amino acids. In germline, CDR1 is ENHRY, CDR2 SYGVKD. Trimming removed 2 bases from V and 7 bases from J, with 5 bases in between. Here the CDR3 DNA reads TGTGCCATCAGTGAGCCAGGTGAAAAACTGTTTTTT. Translating gives CAISEPGEKLFF.

The chain links TRBV7-9 to TRBJ2-5; D gene ambiguous. The CDR3 loop spans 14 amino acids. Per germline, CDR1 SEHNR and CDR2 FQNEAQ (reference sequence). V lost 2 bases to trimming and J lost 2 bases, with 9 bases between them. The chain's CDR3 is CASSLLEGQETQYF. For the CDR3, the DNA is TGTGCCAGCAGCTTACTCGAAGGGCAAGAGACCCAGTACTTC. Drawing the rest from reference TRBV7-9 and TRBJ2-5, the complete variable domain is DTGVSQNPRHKITKRGQNVTFRCDPISEHNRLYWYRQTLGQGPEFLTYFQNEAQLEKSRLLSDRFSAERPKGSFSTLEIQRTEQGDSAMYLCASSLLEGQETQYFGPGTRLLVL.

Regarding this clone: Other DNA sequences of this sample code for an identical CDR3. The chain joins TRBV28 to TRBJ1-2; D unresolved. The germline CDR1 and CDR2 sequences are MDHEN and SYDVKM. Trimming removed 3 bases at V and 0 bases at J, with 5 bases between. The CDR3 has 13 residues. The CDR3 here is CASSLRSNYGYTF. In DNA, the CDR3 is TGTGCCAGCAGTTTGAGATCTAACTATGGCTACACCTTC.

Details on this clone: This CDR3 is also generated by other DNA sequences in the sample. CDR3 sequence reads: CASSLGTEQYF. The CDR3 region has the DNA TGTGCCAGCAGCTTGGGGACCGAGCAGTACTTC. The chain carries TRBV5-6 and TRBJ2-7; D remains unclear. Germline loops: CDR1 SGHDT, CDR2 YYEEEE. This CDR3 has 11 amino acids. V lost 0 bases and J lost 6, with 4 bases in between.

As concerns this clone: Additional DNA sequences in this sample encode the identical CDR3. V is TRBV2 and J is TRBJ1-1; D is possibly TRBD1 (6 bases). The ends were cut back, 4 bases at V and 5 bases at J, with 11 bases in the middle. Germline loops: CDR1 SNHLY, CDR2 FYNNEI. The CDR3 has 13 amino acids. The CDR3 here is CASSGGRGTEAFF. In DNA form, the CDR3 reads TGTGCCAGCAGTGGGGGAAGGGGGACTGAAGCTTTCTTT.

The chain's CDR3 is CASSVTGGMASNQPQHF. Here the CDR3 DNA reads TGTGCCAGCAGTGTGACAGGGGGGATGGCCAGCAATCAGCCCCAGCATTTT. The J gene is TRBJ1-5, the V gene TRBV2; 9 bases agree with TRBD1. Germline assignment: CDR1 SNHLY and CDR2 FYNNEI. V lost 4 bases, J lost 1 base, and 8 bases stayed unmatched. The CDR3 has 17 residues.

The chain combines TRBV7-9 with TRBJ2-2; 10 bases map to TRBD2. CDR3 length: 15 residues. Germline assignment: CDR1 SEHNR and CDR2 FQNEAQ (reference sequence). The ends lost 6 bases at V and 6 bases at J; junction bases unmatched: 7. CDR3 sequence: CASSSAGGQSGELFF. The CDR3 DNA is TGTGCCAGCAGTTCAGCGGGAGGGCAGTCCGGGGAGCTGTTTTTT. Full variable domain (remainder filled in from reference TRBV7-9 and TRBJ2-2): DTGVSQNPRHKITKRGQNVTFRCDPISEHNRLYWYRQTLGQGPEFLTYFQNEAQLEKSRLLSDRFSAERPKGSFSTLEIQRTEQGDSAMYLCASSSAGGQSGELFFGEGSRLTVL.

The V and J genes are TRBV15 and TRBJ2-3; 11 bases are a match to TRBD1. Germline CDR1 and CDR2: LNHNV and YYDKDF (reference sequence). CDR3 size: 15 residues. V lost 3 bases to trimming and J lost 5 bases; unmatched junction nucleotides: 4. The CDR3 nucleotides are TGTGCCACCAGCAGGATGGGACAGGGGGTAGATACGCAGTATTTT. It translates to CATSRMGQGVDTQYF.

This chain links TRBV28 with TRBJ2-1, with TRBD1 identical over 10 bases. Germline V gene lookup returns CDR1 MDHEN and CDR2 SYDVKM. CDR3 size: 15 residues. V lost 3 bases, J lost 5 bases, and 4 bases stayed unmatched. The CDR3 DNA follows: TGTGCCAGCAGTTTCCGGGGGACAGGGGACAATGAGCAGTTCTTC. Translation gives CASSFRGTGDNEQFF.

As for this clone: Additional DNA sequences in this sample encode the identical CDR3. The rearrangement links TRBV7-3 to TRBJ1-1; D gene unclear. Germline V lookup: CDR1 SGHTA, CDR2 FQGTGA. This CDR3 region has 13 residues. Trimming shortened V by 6 bases and J by 1 base, and 9 bases separated the two germline ends. The CDR3 DNA sequence: TGTGCCAGCAGTTTAGGACGGAACACTGAAGCTTTCTTT. Its translation: CASSLGRNTEAFF. Full variable domain (outside the CDR3, taken from reference TRBV7-3 and TRBJ1-1): GAGVSQTPSNKVTEKGKYVELRCDPISGHTALYWYRQSLGQGPEFLIYFQGTGAADDSGLPNDRFFAVRPEGSVSTLKIQRTERGDSAVYLCASSLGRNTEAFFGQGTRLTVV.

The gene calls are TRBV9 and TRBJ2-2, with TRBD2 as a possible D gene (7 bases). The germline V gene encodes CDR1 SGDLS and CDR2 YYNGEE. The CDR3 consists of 16 residues. V was cut by 6 bases and J by 0 bases, with 15 bases left in between. CDR3 nucleotide sequence: TGTGCCAGCAAATCGGGAGGACAGACGAACACCGGGGAGCTGTTTTTT. Translation gives CASKSGGQTNTGELFF.

V and J are TRBV10-3 and TRBJ2-7; possible D gene TRBD2, 6 bases. Germline V gives CDR1 ENHRY, CDR2 SYGVKD. V lost 6 bases, J lost 2 bases, and 14 bases lay in between. The CDR3 extends over 14 amino acids. The CDR3 DNA reads as TGTGCCATCAGCCCGCGGGACGTTACCTACGAGCAGTACTTC. It translates to CAISPRDVTYEQYF.

Details on this clone: At the DNA level, this CDR3 is encoded by other sequences in the same sample as well. The chain uses TRBV6-5 and TRBJ2-7; D is ambiguous. The germline V gene has CDR1 MNHEY and CDR2 SVGAGI. There are 11 residues in the CDR3. V gave up 5 bases and J gave up 3 bases, with 5 bases separating them. The CDR3 DNA sequence: TGTGCCAGCAGTGAGAGCTACGAGCAGTACTTC. Its protein is CASSESYEQYF.

This clone is a singleton in its sample. The chain uses TRBV28 and TRBJ2-3, with 8 bases identical to TRBD2. V trimming: 9 bases; J trimming: 0 bases; junction bases outside the gene matches: 8. The germline CDR1 and CDR2 sequences are MDHEN and SYDVKM. This CDR3 region has 15 residues. The CDR3 reads CASRTGGLSTDTQYF. The CDR3 DNA is TGTGCCAGTCGGACGGGGGGGCTTAGCACAGATACGCAGTATTTT.

The chain recombines TRBV28 with TRBJ2-5; 9 bases map to TRBD1. Germline loops: CDR1 MDHEN, CDR2 SYDVKM. J gave up 4 bases and V 6 bases, and 9 bases lay outside the gene matches. The CDR3 is 15 amino acids. The CDR3 spells CASSRGDRDRETQYF. CDR3 in DNA: TGTGCCAGCAGCCGAGGGGACAGGGACCGAGAGACCCAGTACTTC. Full variable domain (remainder filled in from reference TRBV28 and TRBJ2-5): DVKVTQSSRYLVKRTGEKVFLECVQDMDHENMFWYRQDPGLGLRLIYFSYDVKMKEKGDIPEGYSVSREKKERFSLILESASTNQTSMYLCASSRGDRDRETQYFGPGTRLLVL.

This rearrangement joins TRBV10-3 to TRBJ1-1, with D tentatively TRBD1 (5 bases). The ends were cut back, 1 base at V and 0 bases at J, with 18 bases in the middle. CDR3 length equals 18 residues. The germline gives CDR1 ENHRY, CDR2 SYGVKD. The CDR3: CAISEYRQGRGLNTEAFF. CDR3 bases: TGTGCCATCAGTGAGTATCGGCAGGGCCGAGGTCTGAACACTGAAGCTTTCTTT.